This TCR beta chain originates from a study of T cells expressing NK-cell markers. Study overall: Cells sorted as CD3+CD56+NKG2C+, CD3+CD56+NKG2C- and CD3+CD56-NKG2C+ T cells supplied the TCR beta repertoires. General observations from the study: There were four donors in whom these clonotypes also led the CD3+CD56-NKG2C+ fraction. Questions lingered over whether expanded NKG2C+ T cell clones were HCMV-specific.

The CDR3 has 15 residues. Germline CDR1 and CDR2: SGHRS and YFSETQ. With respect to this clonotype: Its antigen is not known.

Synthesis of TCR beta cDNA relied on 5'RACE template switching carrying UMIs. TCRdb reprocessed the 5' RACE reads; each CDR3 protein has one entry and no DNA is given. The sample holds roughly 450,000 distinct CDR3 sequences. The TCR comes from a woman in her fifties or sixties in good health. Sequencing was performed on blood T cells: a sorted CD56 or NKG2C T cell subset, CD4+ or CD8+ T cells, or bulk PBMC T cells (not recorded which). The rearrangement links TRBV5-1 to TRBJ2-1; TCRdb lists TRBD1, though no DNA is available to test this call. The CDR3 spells CASSLGTGPENEQFF.